What follows is one T cell receptor beta chain and its context. Its antigen is currently unknown. This entry belongs to a study of T-cell memory formation after mild COVID-19. Across the whole study: Clusters were largely donor specific.

CDR1 SEHNR and CDR2 FQNEAQ come from the germline V gene (reference sequence). The V segment lost 3 bases and the J segment 3 bases; nucleotides outside the gene matches: 4. This CDR3 region has 15 residues. Study-wide findings and caveats: For contracting clones, CD4+ ones sat mainly in CM and EM, CD8+ in EMRA. Cross-reactive memory seemingly joined, as some responding clones were found in pre-infection memory.

TCR alpha and TCR beta cDNA libraries carrying sample barcodes and UMIs came from 5'RACE with constant-segment primers. TCRdb called the 5' RACE reads again in MiXCR, with one record for every CDR3 protein. The sample lists hundreds of thousands of distinct CDR3 sequences, 20% to 25% occurring once. The genes are TRBV7-9 and TRBJ2-7; TRBD1 matches 11 bases. The sample taken for sequencing was PBMCs or a T cell subset sorted from them (not recorded which). The receptor was isolated from an adult woman who had mild COVID-19 (a few samples of this study predate the infection). Cell type and time point are not known. The CDR3 coding sequence is TGTGCCAGCAGCTTTTCCGGGACAGGGGGCTACGAGCAGTACTTC. Protein product: CASSFSGTGGYEQYF.